The source of this T cell receptor (beta chain) is a study of shared clonotypes between healthy human individuals. Recent acute infections and vaccinations were absent in the healthy HIV-negative adult donors. Trimming took off 3 bases at V and 4 bases at J, with 7 bases between the two ends. The V gene's germline CDR1 is SGHTS and CDR2 YDEGEE. This CDR3 spans 12 amino acids. Sorted-subset replicate PCRs used about 190 ng of genomic DNA. This amount corresponded to 30,000 to 35,000 T cell genomes. The assay was immunoSEQ multiplex PCR, and TCRdb's table has in-frame clones only and misses some. Among about 2.4 million clones, around nine tenths were seen once, and the ten largest hold around 0.14%.

The chain combines TRBV5-8 with TRBJ1-1; D is undetermined. Input material: naive CD4+ T cells sorted from blood. Subset specified: CD45RA+ positively selected. This TCR was sampled from a man aged 18 to 30 in good health. The CDR3 reads CASSYRGTEAFF. The CDR3 bases are TGTGCCAGCAGCTACCGAGGCACTGAAGCTTTCTTT.